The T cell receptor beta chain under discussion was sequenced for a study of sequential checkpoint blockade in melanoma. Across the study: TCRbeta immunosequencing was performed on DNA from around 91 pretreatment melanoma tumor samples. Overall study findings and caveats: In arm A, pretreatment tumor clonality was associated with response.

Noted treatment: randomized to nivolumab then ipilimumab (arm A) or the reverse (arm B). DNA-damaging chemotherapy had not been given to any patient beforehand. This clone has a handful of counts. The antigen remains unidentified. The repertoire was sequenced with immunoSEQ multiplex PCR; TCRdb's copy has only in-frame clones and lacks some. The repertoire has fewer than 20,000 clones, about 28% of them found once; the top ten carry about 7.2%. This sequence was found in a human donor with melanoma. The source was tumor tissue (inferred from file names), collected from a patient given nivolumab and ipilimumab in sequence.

The CDR3, as DNA: TGTGCCAGCAGTGCCGGGGACAGAGAGAGTGCTGGGGCCAACGTCCTGACTTTC. It translates to CASSAGDRESAGANVLTF. This chain joins TRBV6-8 and TRBJ2-6; 7 bases map to TRBD1. The germline V gene encodes CDR1 MNHGY and CDR2 SAAAGT. This CDR3 has 18 amino acids. V lost 5 bases to trimming and J lost 2 bases; unmatched junction nucleotides: 12.